These 21 T cell receptor beta chains share one sample of origin, sequenced in a study of OX40 agonist ivuxolimab in advanced cancers. The assay was immunoSEQ multiplex PCR, and TCRdb's table has in-frame clones only and misses some. The sample consists of around 30,000 clones, about nine tenths of them appearing once. The input for sequencing was CD4+ or CD8+ T cells sorted from blood, taken in a trial of the OX40 agonist ivuxolimab. Every receptor here comes from an adult with an advanced solid tumor such as melanoma, head and neck, liver or kidney cancer.

V gene TRBV28 combines with J gene TRBJ1-5; D might be TRBD1 (6 bases). Looked up from germline, CDR1 is MDHEN and CDR2 is SYDVKM. The CDR3 covers 15 residues. The V end was cut by 8 bases, the J end by 2 bases, with 16 bases between. CDR3 amino acids: CASRVRAGGNQPQHF. The CDR3 nucleotides read TGTGCCAGCCGAGTTCGGGCAGGGGGCAATCAGCCCCAGCATTTT.

This chain joins TRBV15 and TRBJ2-3; tentatively, D is TRBD2 (6 bases). V was shortened by 6 bases and J by 5 bases, with 12 bases between the two germline ends. Germline values: CDR1 LNHNV, CDR2 YYDKDF (reference sequence). This CDR3 spans 13 amino acids. CDR3 coding DNA: TGTGCCACCAGGATTAGCGGACTAGATACGCAGTATTTT. Its translation: CATRISGLDTQYF.

The chain joins TRBV5-4 to TRBJ2-7; D is undetermined. The V gene lost 4 bases and the J gene lost 1 base, with 15 bases spanning the gap. Per the germline V gene, CDR1 is SGHNT and CDR2 is YYREEE (reference sequence). This CDR3 region has 15 residues. The CDR3 loop is CASSARLGLSYEQYF. CDR3 nucleotide sequence: TGTGCCAGCAGCGCGAGACTGGGCCTTTCCTACGAGCAGTACTTC.

The genes are TRBV7-9 and TRBJ1-1; no reliable D call. Trimming removed 1 base at V and 1 base at J, with 7 bases between. CDR3 length equals 14 residues. CDR1 is SEHNR, CDR2 FQNEAQ, per germline (reference sequence). The CDR3 region has the DNA TGTGCCAGCAGCTTAGTACTGTCGAACACTGAAGCTTTCTTT. This encodes CASSLVLSNTEAFF.

The chain uses TRBV19 and TRBJ1-5; D gene unclear. Germline V gene data show CDR1 as LNHDA and CDR2 as SQIVND (reference sequence). V was clipped by 6 bases and J by 5 bases, with 14 bases between them. This CDR3 spans 14 amino acids. The CDR3 coding sequence is TGTGCCAGTAGAAATGTGGCAGAGTATCAGCCCCAGCATTTT. Translating gives CASRNVAEYQPQHF.

J is TRBJ2-5 and V is TRBV2, with 7 bases fitting TRBD1. This CDR3 has 16 amino acids. The germline V gene encodes CDR1 SNHLY and CDR2 FYNNEI. Trimming removed 6 bases from V and 2 bases from J; junction bases left unmatched: 12. This CDR3 reads CASSPVLQGLQETQYF. In DNA, the CDR3 is TGTGCCAGCAGCCCGGTATTACAGGGGTTACAAGAGACCCAGTACTTC.

The chain recombines TRBV10-3 with TRBJ2-7; 10 bases are a match to TRBD2. CDR3 length: 15 amino acids. In germline, CDR1 is ENHRY, CDR2 SYGVKD. Losses at the gene ends were 4 bases for V and 2 bases for J; bases not matched to a gene: 5. CDR3 in DNA: TGTGCCATCAGTGCTGTAGCGGGAGGCGCCTACGAGCAGTACTTC. Translation: CAISAVAGGAYEQYF.

The chain recombines TRBV6-6 with TRBJ1-2, with unresolved D. CDR1 and CDR2 from the germline V gene are MNHNY and SVGAGI (reference sequence). V shed 2 bases and J shed 0 bases, with 13 bases lying between them. CDR3 length: 16 amino acids. The CDR3: CASSYPDRRANYGYTF. The CDR3, as DNA: TGTGCCAGCAGTTACCCGGACCGGAGAGCTAACTATGGCTACACCTTC.

This chain joins TRBV7-8 and TRBJ2-7; 11 nucleotides match TRBD1. J lost 6 bases, V lost 1 base, and 2 bases had no gene match. There are 14 residues in the CDR3. Germline CDR1 SGHVS, CDR2 FQNEAQ. The CDR3 region has the DNA TGTGCCAGCAGCTTAGTTGGGACAGGGGGCGAGCAGTACTTC. Its translation: CASSLVGTGGEQYF.

The CDR3 DNA follows: TGCGCCAGCAGCACGGGACAGCCTAAAGGAGATGGCTACACCTTC. Translating gives CASSTGQPKGDGYTF. The rearrangement links TRBV5-1 to TRBJ1-2; TRBD1 agrees at 7 bases. Germline V CDR1 and CDR2: SGHRS, YFSETQ. V lost 4 bases and J lost 6; bases outside the gene matches: 12. The CDR3 runs 15 residues.

This clone was recorded only once. V is TRBV5-6 and J is TRBJ2-7, with 7 bases lining up with TRBD1. Germline loops: CDR1 SGHDT, CDR2 YYEEEE. The junction had 15 bases not matched to a gene; V was cut back by 5 bases and J by 4 bases. This CDR3 has 16 residues. DNA of the CDR3: TGTGCCAGCAGTGGACAGGATGTTGGATTTGGATACGAGCAGTACTTC. The encoded protein is CASSGQDVGFGYEQYF. The full variable domain, completed using reference TRBV5-6 and TRBJ2-7, is DAGVTQSPTHLIKTRGQQVTLRCSPKSGHDTVSWYQQALGQGPQFIFQYYEEEERQRGNFPDRFSGHQFPNYSSELNVNALLLGDSALYLCASSGQDVGFGYEQYFGPGTRLTVT.

The chain carries TRBV20-1 and TRBJ2-1; no firm D call. With 5 bases removed from V and 10 bases from J, the gap between germline ends came to 9 bases. Germline lookup yields CDR1 DFQATT and CDR2 SNEGSKA (reference sequence). CDR3 length: 10 residues. The CDR3 sequence: CSAGWNEQFF. In DNA form, the CDR3 reads TGCAGTGCTGGGTGGAACGAGCAGTTCTTC.

This sequence joins TRBV5-8 and TRBJ1-2; 7 bases align to TRBD1. The CDR3 loop spans 15 amino acids. Losses at the gene ends were 7 bases for V and 3 bases for J; bases not matched to a gene: 12. Germline CDR1 SGHTS, CDR2 YDEGEE. This CDR3 reads CASGALPGQYYGYTF. For the CDR3, the DNA is TGTGCCAGCGGGGCTTTACCGGGACAGTACTATGGCTACACCTTC.

This chain connects TRBV15 to TRBJ1-2; 7 nucleotides agree with TRBD1. Per germline, CDR1 LNHNV and CDR2 YYDKDF (reference sequence). The CDR3 loop spans 16 amino acids. The V gene end was trimmed by 2 bases and the J gene end by 4 bases; junction bases not matched to a gene: 10. This CDR3 is CATSRKSTGLGYGYTF. CDR3 DNA: TGTGCCACCAGCAGAAAATCGACAGGGCTGGGCTATGGCTACACCTTC.

This chain links TRBV6-7 with TRBJ2-1, with 7 bases matching TRBD1. TRBV6-7 belongs to the ORF category, with a function that is uncertain. V shed 5 bases, J shed 2 bases, and the junction held 12 bases outside the gene matches. The CDR3 consists of 17 residues. The CDR3 here is CASSPEPTGHPYNEQFF. The CDR3 bases are TGTGCCAGCAGTCCCGAACCGACAGGGCATCCCTACAATGAGCAGTTCTTC.

This chain joins TRBV15 and TRBJ1-1; D is unclear. The germline V and J ends were trimmed by 3 bases and 6 bases, with 8 bases remaining between them. Germline-derived CDR1 and CDR2 are LNHNV and YYDKDF (reference sequence). The CDR3 totals 12 residues. The CDR3, as DNA: TGTGCCACCAGCAGCTATGGGGCTGAAGCTTTCTTT. Amino acids: CATSSYGAEAFF.

This clone was observed a single time. The V gene is TRBV19, the J gene TRBJ1-4; TRBD1 matches at 7 bases. This CDR3 comprises 13 residues. Germline V gene sequence: CDR1 LNHDA, CDR2 SQIVND (reference sequence). J lost 15 bases, V lost 5 bases, and 12 bases had no gene match. In nucleotides, the CDR3 is TGTGCCAGTAGTTGGGGGTCTCCGGGACAGTTGTTTTTT. It codes for CASSWGSPGQLFF.

The gene calls are TRBV7-9 and TRBJ2-1; the match to TRBD2 covers 15 bases. This CDR3 spans 18 amino acids. Germline CDR1 is SEHNR and CDR2 is FQNEAQ (reference sequence). The ends lost 7 bases at V and 4 bases at J; junction bases unmatched: 11. CDR3 protein: CASKPGLAGGPGYNEQFF. The CDR3 region has the DNA TGTGCCAGCAAACCGGGACTAGCGGGAGGCCCAGGATACAATGAGCAGTTCTTC.

This clone is a singleton in its sample. V gene TRBV19 combines with J gene TRBJ1-5; 10 bases map to TRBD1. V trimming: 3 bases; J trimming: 3 bases; junction bases outside the gene matches: 2. The length of the CDR3 is 15 residues. The germline V gene encodes CDR1 LNHDA and CDR2 SQIVND (reference sequence). The CDR3 nucleotides are TGTGCCAGTAGTATGGGGACAGGGGACAATCAGCCCCAGCATTTT. As protein: CASSMGTGDNQPQHF.

The V call is TRBV6-5, the J call TRBJ2-1; D unclear. Germline V gene data show CDR1 as MNHEY and CDR2 as SVGAGI. Trimming stripped 5 bases from V and 6 bases from J, with 14 bases between. There are 14 residues in the CDR3. Here the CDR3 reads CASSHPITSNEQFF. For the CDR3, the DNA is TGTGCCAGCAGTCACCCTATAACAAGCAATGAGCAGTTCTTC.

This chain links TRBV30 with TRBJ1-2, with TRBD1 matching 7 bases. Trimming took 3 bases from V and 2 from J; bases not matched to a gene: 6. Per the germline V gene, CDR1 is GTSNPN and CDR2 is SVGIG (reference sequence). This CDR3 spans 14 amino acids. The CDR3 bases are TGTGCCTGGAGCGGGGACAGACAGAACTATGGCTACACCTTC. Amino acid sequence: CAWSGDRQNYGYTF.